This TCR beta chain comes out of a study of cytomegalovirus exposure and HLA in healthy donors. The study, taken as a whole, reports: Because they were indistinguishable, some V segments, including TRBV6-2 and TRBV6-3, were excluded.

This CDR3 region has 13 residues. Trimming pared 6 bases from V and 4 bases from J, leaving 12 bases between. CDR1 and CDR2 (germline): KGHSH, LQKENI. The PCR made use of 60 Vbeta and 13 Jbeta primers. Assay: immunoSEQ multiplex PCR; the TCRdb copy retains only in-frame clones and omits some. This sample has fewer than 250,000 clones, with around 86% found just once. Note on this clone: Its antigen is unidentified.

The sample consisted of PBMCs. This clonotype originated in a woman between 50 and 59 years old in good health and CMV-seropositive. V is TRBV18 and J is TRBJ1-1; no firm D call. The DNA for the CDR3 is TGTGCCAGCTCGACTACCTTAGGCACTGAAGCTTTCTTT. This encodes CASSTTLGTEAFF. Full variable domain (outside the CDR3, taken from reference TRBV18 and TRBJ1-1): NAGVMQNPRHLVRRRGQEARLRCSPMKGHSHVYWYRQLPEEGLKFMVYLQKENIIDESGMPKERFSAEFPKEGPSILRIQQVVRGDSAAYFCASSTTLGTEAFFGQGTRLTVV.